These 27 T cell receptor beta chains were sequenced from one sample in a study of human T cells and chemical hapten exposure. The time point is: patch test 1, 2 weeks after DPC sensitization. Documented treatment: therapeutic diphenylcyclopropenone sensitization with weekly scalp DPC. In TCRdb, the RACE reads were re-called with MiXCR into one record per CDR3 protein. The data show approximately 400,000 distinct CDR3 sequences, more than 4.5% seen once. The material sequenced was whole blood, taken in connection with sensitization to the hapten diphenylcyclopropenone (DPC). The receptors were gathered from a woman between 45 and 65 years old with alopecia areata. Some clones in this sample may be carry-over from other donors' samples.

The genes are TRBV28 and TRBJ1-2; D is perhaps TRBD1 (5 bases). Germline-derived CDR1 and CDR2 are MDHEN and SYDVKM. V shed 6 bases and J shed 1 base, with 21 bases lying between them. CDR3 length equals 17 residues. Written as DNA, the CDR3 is TGTGCCAGCAGCCCTTCTCTGCTAGGGGCCGGTAACTATGGCTACACCTTC. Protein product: CASSPSLLGAGNYGYTF.

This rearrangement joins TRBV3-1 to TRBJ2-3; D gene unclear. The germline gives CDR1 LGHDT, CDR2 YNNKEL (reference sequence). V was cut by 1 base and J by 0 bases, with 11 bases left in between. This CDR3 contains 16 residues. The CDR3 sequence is CASSQGLRGSTDTQYF. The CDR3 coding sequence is TGTGCCAGCAGCCAAGGGCTCCGCGGCAGCACAGATACGCAGTATTTT.

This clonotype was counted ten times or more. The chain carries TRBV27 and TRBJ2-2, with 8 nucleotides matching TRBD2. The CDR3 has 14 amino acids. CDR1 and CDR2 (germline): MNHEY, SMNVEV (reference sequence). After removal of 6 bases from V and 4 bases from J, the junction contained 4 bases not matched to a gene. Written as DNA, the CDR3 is TGTGCCAGCAGGACGGGAGGGTTCACCGGGGAGCTGTTTTTT. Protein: CASRTGGFTGELFF.

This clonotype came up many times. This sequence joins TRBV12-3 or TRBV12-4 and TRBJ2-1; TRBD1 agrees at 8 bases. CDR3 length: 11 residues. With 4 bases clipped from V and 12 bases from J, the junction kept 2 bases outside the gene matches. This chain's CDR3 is CASSSGTGQFF. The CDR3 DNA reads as TGTGCCAGCAGTTCCGGGACAGGGCAGTTCTTC.

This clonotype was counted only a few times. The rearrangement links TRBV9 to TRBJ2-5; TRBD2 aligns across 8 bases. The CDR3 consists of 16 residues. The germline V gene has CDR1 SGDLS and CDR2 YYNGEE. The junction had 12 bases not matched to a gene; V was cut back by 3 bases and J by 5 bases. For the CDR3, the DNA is TGTGCCAGCAGCGCGGAGGCTAGCGGGCACAGGGAGACCCAGTACTTC. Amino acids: CASSAEASGHRETQYF.

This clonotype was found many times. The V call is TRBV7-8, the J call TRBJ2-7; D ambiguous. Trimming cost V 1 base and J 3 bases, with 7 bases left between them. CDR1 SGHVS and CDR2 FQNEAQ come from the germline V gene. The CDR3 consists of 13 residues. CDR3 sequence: CASSLGPDYEQYF. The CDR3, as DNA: TGTGCCAGCAGCTTAGGCCCAGACTACGAGCAGTACTTC.

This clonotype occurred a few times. In DNA form, the CDR3 reads TGCAGTGCTAGAGTAGGGGCCCCGAACACTGAAGCTTTCTTT. Translated: CSARVGAPNTEAFF. The chain recombines TRBV20-1 with TRBJ1-1, with D perhaps matching TRBD1 (5 bases). The CDR3 contains 14 residues. CDR1 DFQATT and CDR2 SNEGSKA come from the germline V gene (reference sequence). V lost 1 base to trimming and J lost 1 base, with 10 bases between them.

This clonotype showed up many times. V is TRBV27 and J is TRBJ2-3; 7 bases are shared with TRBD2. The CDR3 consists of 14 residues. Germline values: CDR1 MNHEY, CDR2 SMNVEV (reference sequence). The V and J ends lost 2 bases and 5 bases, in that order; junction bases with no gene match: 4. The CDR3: CASSLRGRGDTQYF. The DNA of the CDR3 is TGTGCCAGCAGTTTACGCGGGAGAGGAGATACGCAGTATTTT.

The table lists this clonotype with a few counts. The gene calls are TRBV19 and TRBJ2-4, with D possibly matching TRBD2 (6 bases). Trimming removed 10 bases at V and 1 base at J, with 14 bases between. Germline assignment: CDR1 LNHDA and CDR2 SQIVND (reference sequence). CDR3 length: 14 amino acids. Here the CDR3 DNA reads TGTGCCACTTCGGCGGGACGGGCCAAAAACATTCAGTACTTC. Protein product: CATSAGRAKNIQYF. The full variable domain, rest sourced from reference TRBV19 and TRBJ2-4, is DGGITQSPKYLFRKEGQNVTLSCEQNLNHDAMYWYRQDPGQGLRLIYYSQIVNDFQKGDIAEGYSVSREKKESFPLTVTSAQKNPTAFYLCATSAGRAKNIQYFGAGTRLSVL.

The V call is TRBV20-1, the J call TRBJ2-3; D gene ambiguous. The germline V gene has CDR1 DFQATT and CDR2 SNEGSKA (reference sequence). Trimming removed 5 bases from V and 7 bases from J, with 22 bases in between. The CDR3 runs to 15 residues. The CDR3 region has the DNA TGCAGTGCTCCCTTCCCGGGTCGCCTTTCCAATACGCAGTATTTT. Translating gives CSAPFPGRLSNTQYF.

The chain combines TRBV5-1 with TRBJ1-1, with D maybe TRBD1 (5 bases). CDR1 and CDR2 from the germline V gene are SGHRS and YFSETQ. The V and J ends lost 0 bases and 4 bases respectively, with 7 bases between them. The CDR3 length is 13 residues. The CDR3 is CASSLAGPTEAFF. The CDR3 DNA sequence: TGCGCCAGCAGCTTGGCAGGGCCCACTGAAGCTTTCTTT.

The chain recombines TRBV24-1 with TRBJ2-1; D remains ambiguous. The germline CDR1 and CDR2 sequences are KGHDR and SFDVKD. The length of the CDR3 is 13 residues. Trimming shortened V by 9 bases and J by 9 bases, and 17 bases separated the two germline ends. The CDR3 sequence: CATGRSERGEQFF. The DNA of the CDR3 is TGTGCCACCGGGCGGAGTGAACGTGGTGAGCAGTTCTTC.

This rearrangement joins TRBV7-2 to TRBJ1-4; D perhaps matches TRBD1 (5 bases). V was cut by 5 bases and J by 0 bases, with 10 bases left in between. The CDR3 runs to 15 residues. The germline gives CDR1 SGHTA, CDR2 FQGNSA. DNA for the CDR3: TGTGCCAGCAGCCCAGACAGTGCAACTAATGAAAAACTGTTTTTT. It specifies CASSPDSATNEKLFF.

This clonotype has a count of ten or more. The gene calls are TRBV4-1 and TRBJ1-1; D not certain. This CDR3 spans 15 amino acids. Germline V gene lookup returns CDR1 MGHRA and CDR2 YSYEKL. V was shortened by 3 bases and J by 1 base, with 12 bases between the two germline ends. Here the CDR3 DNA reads TGCGCCAGCAGCCACTCACAGCGCGGGAACACTGAAGCTTTCTTT. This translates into CASSHSQRGNTEAFF.

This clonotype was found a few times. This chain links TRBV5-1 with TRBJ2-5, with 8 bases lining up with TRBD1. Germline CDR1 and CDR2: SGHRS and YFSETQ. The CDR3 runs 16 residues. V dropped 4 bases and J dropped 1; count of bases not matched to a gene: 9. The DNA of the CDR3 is TGCGCCAGCAGCCGCTCACCGACAGGGGCCCAAGAGACCCAGTACTTC. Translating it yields CASSRSPTGAQETQYF.

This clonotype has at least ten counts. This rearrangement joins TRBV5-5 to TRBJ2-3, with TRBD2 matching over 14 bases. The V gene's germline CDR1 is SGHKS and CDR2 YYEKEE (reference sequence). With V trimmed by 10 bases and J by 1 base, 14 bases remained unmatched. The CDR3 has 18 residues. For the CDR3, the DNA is TGTGCCGGGGGCCGAGGGACTAGCGGGAGTGGGGGCACAGATACGCAGTATTTT. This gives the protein CAGGRGTSGSGGTDTQYF.

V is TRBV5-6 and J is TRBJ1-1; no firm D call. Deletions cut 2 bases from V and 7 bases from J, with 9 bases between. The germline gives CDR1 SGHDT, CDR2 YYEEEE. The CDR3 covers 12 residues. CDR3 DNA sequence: TGTGCCAGCAGCTTCCGCCCCCTTGAAGCTTTCTTT. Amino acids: CASSFRPLEAFF. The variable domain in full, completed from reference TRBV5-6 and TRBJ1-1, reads DAGVTQSPTHLIKTRGQQVTLRCSPKSGHDTVSWYQQALGQGPQFIFQYYEEEERQRGNFPDRFSGHQFPNYSSELNVNALLLGDSALYLCASSFRPLEAFFGQGTRLTVV.

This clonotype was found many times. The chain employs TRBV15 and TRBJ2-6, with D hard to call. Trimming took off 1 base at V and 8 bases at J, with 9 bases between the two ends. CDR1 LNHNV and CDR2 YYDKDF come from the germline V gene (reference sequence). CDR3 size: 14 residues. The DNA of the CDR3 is TGTGCCACCAGCAGAGGCGGCAGCTCCAACGTCCTGACTTTC. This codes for CATSRGGSSNVLTF.

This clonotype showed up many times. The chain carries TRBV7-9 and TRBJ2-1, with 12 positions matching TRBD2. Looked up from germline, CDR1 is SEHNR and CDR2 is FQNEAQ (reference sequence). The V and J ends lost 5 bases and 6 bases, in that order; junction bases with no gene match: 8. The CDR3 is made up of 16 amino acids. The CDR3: CASSPLAGGDPNEQFF. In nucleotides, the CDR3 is TGTGCCAGCAGCCCCCTAGCGGGAGGGGATCCCAATGAGCAGTTCTTC.

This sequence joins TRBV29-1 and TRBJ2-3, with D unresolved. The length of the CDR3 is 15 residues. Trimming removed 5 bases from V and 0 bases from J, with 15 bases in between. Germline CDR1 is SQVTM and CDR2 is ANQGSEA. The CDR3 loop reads CSVTRFSPSTDTQYF. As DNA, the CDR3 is TGCAGCGTTACCCGCTTTTCCCCTAGCACAGATACGCAGTATTTT.

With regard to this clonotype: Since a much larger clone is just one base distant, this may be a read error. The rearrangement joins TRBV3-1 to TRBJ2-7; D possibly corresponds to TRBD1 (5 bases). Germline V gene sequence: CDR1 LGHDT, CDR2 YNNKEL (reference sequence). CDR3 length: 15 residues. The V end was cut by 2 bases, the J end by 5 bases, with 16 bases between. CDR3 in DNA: TGTGCCAGCAGCCAAATGGCCGGGTCCAGGGACGAGCAGTACTTC. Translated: CASSQMAGSRDEQYF.

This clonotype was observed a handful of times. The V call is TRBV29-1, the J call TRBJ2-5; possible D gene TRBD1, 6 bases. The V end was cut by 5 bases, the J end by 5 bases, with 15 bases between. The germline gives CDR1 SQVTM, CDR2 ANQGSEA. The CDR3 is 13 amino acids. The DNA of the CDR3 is TGCAGCGTTCGGGACACCCGAGGGGAGACCCAGTACTTC. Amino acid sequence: CSVRDTRGETQYF.

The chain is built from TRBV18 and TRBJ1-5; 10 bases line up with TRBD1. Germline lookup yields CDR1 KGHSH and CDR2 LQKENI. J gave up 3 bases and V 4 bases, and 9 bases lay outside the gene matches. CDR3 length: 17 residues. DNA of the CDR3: TGTGCCAGCTCACGCGAGAGACAGGGGGCCTTCAATCAGCCCCAGCATTTT. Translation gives CASSRERQGAFNQPQHF.

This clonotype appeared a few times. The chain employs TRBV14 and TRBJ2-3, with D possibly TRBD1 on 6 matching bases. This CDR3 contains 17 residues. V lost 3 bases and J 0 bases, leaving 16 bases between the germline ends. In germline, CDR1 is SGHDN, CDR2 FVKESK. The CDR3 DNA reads TGTGCCAGCAGCCATCAAACCGAGGGGGTTAGCACAGATACGCAGTATTTT. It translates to CASSHQTEGVSTDTQYF.

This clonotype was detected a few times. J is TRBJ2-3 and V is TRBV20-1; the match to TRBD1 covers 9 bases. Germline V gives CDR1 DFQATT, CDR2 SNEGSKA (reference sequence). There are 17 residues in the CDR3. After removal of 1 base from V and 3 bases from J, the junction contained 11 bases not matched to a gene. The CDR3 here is CSARVPGQGGGTDTQYF. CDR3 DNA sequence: TGCAGTGCTAGAGTCCCGGGACAGGGTGGTGGAACAGATACGCAGTATTTT.

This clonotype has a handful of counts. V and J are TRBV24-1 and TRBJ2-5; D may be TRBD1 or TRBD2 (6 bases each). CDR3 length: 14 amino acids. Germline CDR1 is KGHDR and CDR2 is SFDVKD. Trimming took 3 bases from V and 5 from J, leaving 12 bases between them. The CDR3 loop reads CATSDPRGPETQYF. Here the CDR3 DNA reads TGTGCCACCAGTGATCCCCGGGGGCCCGAGACCCAGTACTTC.

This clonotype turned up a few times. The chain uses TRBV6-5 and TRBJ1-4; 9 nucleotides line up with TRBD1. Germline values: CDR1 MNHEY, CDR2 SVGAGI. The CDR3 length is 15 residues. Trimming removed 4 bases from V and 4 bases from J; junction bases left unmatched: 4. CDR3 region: CASSWTGDHNEKLFF. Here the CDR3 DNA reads TGTGCCAGCAGTTGGACAGGGGATCATAATGAAAAACTGTTTTTT.